This entry describes one TCR beta chain. Primers for the PCR totalled 60 Vbeta and 13 Jbeta. Generated by immunoSEQ multiplex PCR, the TCRdb table keeps only in-frame clones and is missing some. The sample contains some 70,000 clones, about three quarters of which appear only once. The entry originates in a study of cytomegalovirus exposure and HLA in healthy donors. Study-wide context: Approximately 200 million T cells yielded roughly 120 million unique TCR beta sequences in earlier analysis.

Germline CDR1 PRHDT, CDR2 FYEKMQ (reference sequence). The CDR3 has 13 residues. The J segment lost 7 bases and the V segment lost 1 base, leaving 3 bases of the junction unmatched. The sample was PBMCs. This chain links TRBV13 with TRBJ1-2; TRBD1 matches 7 bases. This sequence was found in a man between 18 and 35 years old in good health and CMV-seronegative. The DNA for the CDR3 is TGTGCCAGCAGCTTAGACAGGGGTGCTGGCTACACCTTC. Translating it yields CASSLDRGAGYTF.